The subject of this entry is one T cell receptor beta chain. The sample holds one count of this clone. Its antigen specificity is not known. Base-call qualities are not available, and no considerably larger clone is one nucleotide away. Other DNA sequences in the sample encode the same CDR3. This entry is derived from a study of OX40 agonist ivuxolimab in advanced cancers. Describing the broader study: Ivuxolimab, which targeted the costimulatory receptor OX40 (CD134), was an agonistic, fully human IgG2 monoclonal antibody. Intravenous ivuxolimab was administered to patients every 2 weeks at six dose levels: 0.01, 0.1, 0.3, 1.5, 3 and 10 mg/kg. Among the roughly 50 dose-escalation patients, roughly 20 had hepatocellular carcinoma, 15 melanoma, 9 renal cell carcinoma and 9 head and neck cancer. In the dose-escalation cohort, around 80% of patients were male, and the mean age was around 60 years with a range of roughly 23 to 90. Patients were allowed to have had prior anti-PD-1, anti-PD-L1 or anti-CTLA-4 therapy, and 40% to 45% of the dose-escalation patients had been treated with checkpoint inhibitors. Partial responses were achieved by three dose-escalation patients, of whom one had hepatocellular carcinoma and two had cutaneous melanoma. Peripheral TCRbeta sequencing was intended to test whether TCR sequence diversity was altered and clonal T-cell expansion was caused by ivuxolimab. The paper describes the monotherapy dose-escalation part (N = 52 patients) of the phase I trial of ivuxolimab.

For sequencing of the TCRbeta CDR3 region, genomic DNA was extracted from the sorted cells. The immunoSEQ Assay was used for sequencing of TCRbeta CDR3 regions. The immuneACCESS repertoire file appears here via TCRdb, limited to in-frame rearrangements. These files lack a portion of the clones; in checked studies, under half of the deficit traces to unresolved V genes, and the cause of the others is not known. In this sample the table shows tens of thousands of clones, approximately 81% of which occur a single time. Over 3.5% of the sample lies in the top ten. Overall results and qualifications from the work: Low levels of normalized T-cell clonal expansion were also seen in some nonresponding patients. In partial responders in the 0.1-3.0 mg/kg groups, normalized peripheral clonal expansion was found to be among the lowest, especially among CD8+ T cells. Clonal expansion of both CD4+ and CD8+ blood T cells was observed from baseline to week 6 at doses 0.1 to 3.0 mg/kg. On average, CD8+ T cells showed more expanded clones than CD4+ T cells after ivuxolimab. The antigen specificity of the clonally expanded peripheral T cells was not determined.

Patients with a history of autoimmune disease or receiving systemic immunosuppression were excluded from the trial. Peripheral blood for TCR sequencing was collected from all dose cohorts at baseline, on cycle 4 day 1, and on cycle 7 day 1. Samples came from an open-label, multicenter, first-in-human phase I dose-escalation trial of ivuxolimab. Adults with locally advanced or metastatic melanoma, renal cell, hepatocellular, or head and neck squamous cell carcinoma were enrolled in the trial. Before TCR sequencing, CD4+ T cells and CD8+ T cells were sorted from peripheral blood as separate populations. Relative to germline, V is 0 bases shorter and J is 1 base shorter, with 7 bases between their ends. The CDR3 contains 15 residues, cysteine and phenylalanine counted. Only the CDR3 region is kept as DNA, spanning 45 bases read in frame from base 1. CDR1 and CDR2 are read off the germline V gene as MNHEY and SVGAGI.

Sequenced here: CD4+ or CD8+ T cells sorted from blood, sampled in a trial of the OX40 agonist ivuxolimab. The chain was built from TRBV6-5 and TRBJ1-3; the D gene cannot be named for sure. The TCR sequence derives from an adult with an advanced solid tumor such as melanoma, head and neck, liver or kidney cancer. The DNA sequence is TGTGCCAGCAGTTACTCCCGTGGTTCTGGAAACACCATATATTTT. This sequence encodes CASSYSRGSGNTIYF.